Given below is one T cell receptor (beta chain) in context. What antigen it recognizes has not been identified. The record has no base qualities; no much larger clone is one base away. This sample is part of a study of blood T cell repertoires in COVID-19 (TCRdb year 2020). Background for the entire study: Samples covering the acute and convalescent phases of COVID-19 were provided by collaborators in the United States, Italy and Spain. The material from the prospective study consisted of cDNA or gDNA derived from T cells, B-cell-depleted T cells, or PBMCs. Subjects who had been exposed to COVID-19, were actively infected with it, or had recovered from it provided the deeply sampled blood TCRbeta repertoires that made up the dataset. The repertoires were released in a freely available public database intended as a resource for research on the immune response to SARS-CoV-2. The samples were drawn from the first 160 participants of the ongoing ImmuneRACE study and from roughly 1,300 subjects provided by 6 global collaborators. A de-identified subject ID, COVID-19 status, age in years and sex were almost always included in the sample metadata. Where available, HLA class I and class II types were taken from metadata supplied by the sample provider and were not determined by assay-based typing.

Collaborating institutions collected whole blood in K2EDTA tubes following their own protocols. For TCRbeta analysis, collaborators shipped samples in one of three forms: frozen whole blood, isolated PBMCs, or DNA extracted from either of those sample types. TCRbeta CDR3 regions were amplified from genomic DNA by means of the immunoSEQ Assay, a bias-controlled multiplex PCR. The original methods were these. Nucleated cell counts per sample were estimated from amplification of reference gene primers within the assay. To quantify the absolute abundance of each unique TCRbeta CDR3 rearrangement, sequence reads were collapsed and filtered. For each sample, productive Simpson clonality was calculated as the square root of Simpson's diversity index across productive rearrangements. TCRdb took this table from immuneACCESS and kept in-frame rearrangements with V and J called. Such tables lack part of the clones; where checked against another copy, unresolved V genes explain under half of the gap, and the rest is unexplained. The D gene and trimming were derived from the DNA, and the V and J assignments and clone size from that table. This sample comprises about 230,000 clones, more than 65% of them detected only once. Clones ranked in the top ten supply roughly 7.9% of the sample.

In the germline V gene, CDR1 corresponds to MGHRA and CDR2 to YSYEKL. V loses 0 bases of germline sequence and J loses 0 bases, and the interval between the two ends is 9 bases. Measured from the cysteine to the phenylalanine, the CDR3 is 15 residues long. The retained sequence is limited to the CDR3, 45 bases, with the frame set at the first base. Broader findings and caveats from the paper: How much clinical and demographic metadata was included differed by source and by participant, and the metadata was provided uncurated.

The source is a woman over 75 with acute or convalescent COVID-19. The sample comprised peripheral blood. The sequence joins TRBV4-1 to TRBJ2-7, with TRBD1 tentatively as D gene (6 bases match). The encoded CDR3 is CASSQEQGDSYEQYF. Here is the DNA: TGCGCCAGCAGCCAAGAACAGGGCGACTCCTACGAGCAGTACTTC.